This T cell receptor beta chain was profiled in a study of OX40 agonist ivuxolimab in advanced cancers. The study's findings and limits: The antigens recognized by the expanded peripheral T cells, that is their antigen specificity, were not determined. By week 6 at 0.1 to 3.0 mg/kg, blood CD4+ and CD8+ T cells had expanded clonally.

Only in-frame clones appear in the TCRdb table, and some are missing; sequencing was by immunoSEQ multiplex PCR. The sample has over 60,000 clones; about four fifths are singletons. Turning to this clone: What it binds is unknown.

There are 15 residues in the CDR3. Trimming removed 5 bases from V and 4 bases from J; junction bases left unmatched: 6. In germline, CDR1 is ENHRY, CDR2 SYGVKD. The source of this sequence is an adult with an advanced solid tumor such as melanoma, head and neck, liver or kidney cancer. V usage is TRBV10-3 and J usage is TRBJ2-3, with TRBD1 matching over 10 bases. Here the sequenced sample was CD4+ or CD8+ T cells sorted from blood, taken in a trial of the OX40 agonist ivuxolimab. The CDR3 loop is CAISWTGTGADTQYF. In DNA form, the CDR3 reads TGTGCCATCAGTTGGACCGGGACAGGGGCAGATACGCAGTATTTT.